The rows below give T cell receptor beta chains drawn from one sample of a study of regulatory T cells in long-lasting Graves disease. MiXCR, applied by TCRdb to the multiplex PCR reads, yields one record per CDR3 protein. The sample carries more than 300,000 distinct CDR3 sequences, around 15% recorded once. Separately, the same data were catalogued under a study of T cells in Graves' hyperthyroidism and ophthalmopathy.

The sequencing used peripheral blood mononuclear cells (PBMCs), collected at new diagnosis, from a patient treated with antithyroid drugs. The receptors shown here come from a woman younger than 30 with Graves disease. Both conserved end residues are part of each CDR3. The order of the fields is D gene, V gene, clone size, J gene, CDR3 protein, CDR3 DNA. A D gene is named only where the DNA matches it firmly. Clone size is not always given. Where it is, it says once, few, many or a class for expanded clones.

d_call: TRBD1
v_call: TRBV3-1
clone_size: many
j_call: TRBJ1-6
cdr3_aa: CASSSDRESPLHF
cdr3_nt: TGTGCCAGCAGCTCCGACAGGGAATCACCCCTCCACTTT

d_call: NA
v_call: TRBV20-1
clone_size: many
j_call: TRBJ2-3
cdr3_aa: CSASQGGGRTDTQYF
cdr3_nt: TGCAGTGCTTCTCAGGGGGGGGGCCGCACAGATACGCAGTATTTT

d_call: NA
v_call: TRBV5-6
clone_size: few
j_call: TRBJ1-5
cdr3_aa: CASSSFGQPQHF
cdr3_nt: TGTGCCAGCAGTTCATTCGGACAGCCCCAGCATTTT

d_call: TRBD1
v_call: TRBV28
clone_size: few
j_call: TRBJ1-1
cdr3_aa: CASRSTGGQTEAFF
cdr3_nt: TGTGCCAGCAGGTCGACAGGGGGTCAGACTGAAGCTTTCTTT

d_call: TRBD1
v_call: TRBV29-1
clone_size: NA
j_call: TRBJ1-2
cdr3_aa: CSCGQGSPGGYTF
cdr3_nt: TGCAGCTGCGGACAGGGCTCTCCGGGGGGCTACACCTTC

d_call: NA
v_call: TRBV28
clone_size: many
j_call: TRBJ2-7
cdr3_aa: CASTDGGYEQYF
cdr3_nt: TGTGCCAGCACGGACGGTGGGTACGAGCAGTACTTC

d_call: NA
v_call: TRBV24-1
clone_size: few
j_call: TRBJ2-7
cdr3_aa: CATGGVGEQYF
cdr3_nt: TGTGCCACCGGCGGGGTGGGCGAGCAGTACTTC

d_call: TRBD1
v_call: TRBV19
clone_size: few
j_call: TRBJ1-1
cdr3_aa: CASSIAWDRENTEAFF
cdr3_nt: TGTGCCAGTAGTATTGCATGGGACAGGGAGAACACTGAAGCTTTCTTT

d_call: TRBD1
v_call: TRBV6-1
clone_size: NA
j_call: TRBJ2-7
cdr3_aa: CASRTGREQYF
cdr3_nt: TGTGCCAGCAGGACAGGGCGTGAGCAGTACTTC

d_call: TRBD2
v_call: TRBV30
clone_size: many
j_call: TRBJ2-3
cdr3_aa: CAWSVLGGGGPTDTQYF
cdr3_nt: TGTGCCTGGAGTGTATTGGGAGGCGGGGGGCCCACAGATACGCAGTATTTT

d_call: TRBD2
v_call: TRBV7-3
clone_size: many
j_call: TRBJ2-7
cdr3_aa: CASSPGLAGINEQYF
cdr3_nt: TGTGCCAGCAGCCCGGGACTAGCGGGAATCAACGAGCAGTACTTC

d_call: NA
v_call: TRBV28
clone_size: many
j_call: TRBJ2-7
cdr3_aa: CASSRIGGGTQQYF
cdr3_nt: TGTGCCAGCAGCCGAATTGGAGGGGGAACACAGCAGTACTTC

d_call: TRBD2
v_call: TRBV10-1
clone_size: NA
j_call: TRBJ2-1
cdr3_aa: CASSENPGTSDQYNEQFF
cdr3_nt: TGCGCCAGCAGTGAAAACCCCGGGACTAGCGACCAATACAATGAGCAGTTCTTC

d_call: NA
v_call: TRBV12-3/TRBV12-4
clone_size: NA
j_call: TRBJ1-5
cdr3_aa: CASSISDFQPQHF
cdr3_nt: TGTGCCAGCAGTATATCGGATTTTCAGCCCCAGCATTTT

d_call: NA
v_call: TRBV12-3/TRBV12-4
clone_size: many
j_call: TRBJ2-7
cdr3_aa: CASSNTLNYEQYF
cdr3_nt: TGTGCCAGCAGCAACACCCTGAACTACGAGCAGTACTTC

d_call: NA
v_call: TRBV14
clone_size: once
j_call: TRBJ1-4
cdr3_aa: CASSQDLDNEKLFF
cdr3_nt: TGTGCCAGCAGCCAAGATTTGGATAATGAAAAACTGTTTTTT

d_call: NA
v_call: TRBV11-2
clone_size: many
j_call: TRBJ2-7
cdr3_aa: CASSPIWAGAYEQYF
cdr3_nt: TGTGCCAGCAGCCCGATTTGGGCCGGCGCCTACGAGCAGTACTTC

d_call: TRBD2
v_call: TRBV20-1
clone_size: many
j_call: TRBJ2-7
cdr3_aa: CSARPLGTSGMYRYEQYF
cdr3_nt: TGCAGTGCTAGACCGCTCGGGACTAGCGGGATGTATCGGTACGAGCAGTACTTC

d_call: NA
v_call: TRBV27
clone_size: many
j_call: TRBJ2-7
cdr3_aa: CASSLIPPGREQYF
cdr3_nt: TGTGCCAGCAGTTTAATTCCCCCAGGGCGCGAGCAGTACTTC

d_call: NA
v_call: TRBV30
clone_size: many
j_call: TRBJ1-1
cdr3_aa: CAWSNRVNTEAFF
cdr3_nt: TGTGCCTGGAGCAACAGGGTGAACACTGAAGCTTTCTTT

d_call: TRBD2
v_call: TRBV29-1
clone_size: few
j_call: TRBJ2-5
cdr3_aa: CSVGAGGGETQYF
cdr3_nt: TGCAGCGTTGGGGCGGGGGGCGGGGAGACCCAGTACTTC

d_call: NA
v_call: TRBV30
clone_size: many
j_call: TRBJ2-6
cdr3_aa: CAWSEGSGANVLTF
cdr3_nt: TGTGCCTGGAGTGAGGGGTCAGGGGCCAACGTCCTGACTTTC

d_call: NA
v_call: TRBV2
clone_size: many
j_call: TRBJ1-2
cdr3_aa: CASSFGRAFYGYTF
cdr3_nt: TGTGCCAGCAGTTTCGGCAGGGCTTTCTATGGCTACACCTTC

d_call: TRBD2
v_call: TRBV7-2
clone_size: many
j_call: TRBJ2-4
cdr3_aa: CASSYSPWEGKNIQYF
cdr3_nt: TGTGCCAGCAGCTACTCCCCTTGGGAGGGCAAAAACATTCAGTACTTC

d_call: TRBD1
v_call: TRBV5-5
clone_size: many
j_call: TRBJ2-7
cdr3_aa: CASSLAGTGIYEQYF
cdr3_nt: TGTGCCAGCAGCTTGGCCGGGACAGGGATCTACGAGCAGTACTTC

d_call: NA
v_call: TRBV20-1
clone_size: many
j_call: TRBJ2-5
cdr3_aa: CSAPGAAIGGTQYF
cdr3_nt: TGCAGTGCTCCAGGGGCGGCTATCGGGGGGACCCAGTACTTC

d_call: NA
v_call: TRBV5-4
clone_size: NA
j_call: TRBJ2-7
cdr3_aa: CASSPGQTTYEQYF
cdr3_nt: TGTGCCAGCAGCCCGGGCCAGACTACCTACGAGCAGTACTTC

d_call: NA
v_call: TRBV4-1
clone_size: many
j_call: TRBJ1-1
cdr3_aa: CASSQAGHLNTEAFF
cdr3_nt: TGCGCCAGCAGCCAAGCGGGACACTTGAACACTGAAGCTTTCTTT

d_call: NA
v_call: TRBV11-2
clone_size: many
j_call: TRBJ2-4
cdr3_aa: CASSLVLGSGGGNIQYF
cdr3_nt: TGTGCCAGCAGCTTAGTTTTGGGGTCCGGAGGCGGAAACATTCAGTACTTC

d_call: NA
v_call: TRBV18
clone_size: many
j_call: TRBJ1-5
cdr3_aa: CASSTGHLNQPQHF
cdr3_nt: TGTGCCAGCTCAACGGGACACCTCAATCAGCCCCAGCATTTT

d_call: NA
v_call: TRBV20-1
clone_size: few
j_call: TRBJ1-1
cdr3_aa: CSARVRVSEAFF
cdr3_nt: TGCAGTGCTAGAGTGAGAGTATCTGAAGCTTTCTTT

d_call: NA
v_call: TRBV2
clone_size: many
j_call: TRBJ2-3
cdr3_aa: CASSRLGSGTDTQYF
cdr3_nt: TGTGCCAGCAGCCGTTTAGGGTCGGGCACAGATACGCAGTATTTT

d_call: NA
v_call: TRBV11-2
clone_size: many
j_call: TRBJ1-1
cdr3_aa: CASSYRVLGGPGTEAFF
cdr3_nt: TGTGCCAGCAGCTATCGGGTTTTGGGGGGGCCGGGCACTGAAGCTTTCTTT

d_call: NA
v_call: TRBV5-1
clone_size: NA
j_call: TRBJ2-7
cdr3_aa: CASSLEGIPGEQYF
cdr3_nt: TGCGCCAGCAGCTTGGAAGGGATACCTGGCGAGCAGTACTTC

d_call: NA
v_call: TRBV30
clone_size: many
j_call: TRBJ2-1
cdr3_aa: CAWSVGSSYNEQFF
cdr3_nt: TGTGCCTGGAGTGTGGGGAGCTCCTACAATGAGCAGTTCTTC

d_call: NA
v_call: TRBV28
clone_size: many
j_call: TRBJ2-7
cdr3_aa: CASSSAESYEQYF
cdr3_nt: TGTGCCAGCAGTTCTGCTGAATCCTACGAGCAGTACTTC

d_call: NA
v_call: TRBV6-1
clone_size: few
j_call: TRBJ1-5
cdr3_aa: CASSEFLNQPQHF
cdr3_nt: TGTGCCAGCAGTGAATTCCTTAATCAGCCCCAGCATTTT

d_call: TRBD1
v_call: TRBV3-1
clone_size: many
j_call: TRBJ1-1
cdr3_aa: CASSPTGGHTEAFF
cdr3_nt: TGTGCCAGCAGCCCGACAGGGGGTCACACTGAAGCTTTCTTT

d_call: NA
v_call: TRBV20-1
clone_size: many
j_call: TRBJ2-1
cdr3_aa: CSARQTARGHNEQFF
cdr3_nt: TGCAGTGCTAGACAGACGGCCCGGGGTCACAATGAGCAGTTCTTC

d_call: TRBD1
v_call: TRBV7-6
clone_size: NA
j_call: TRBJ1-5
cdr3_aa: CASSSGQGLGQPQHF
cdr3_nt: TGTGCCAGCAGCTCGGGACAGGGCCTCGGGCAGCCCCAGCATTTT

d_call: TRBD2
v_call: TRBV18
clone_size: NA
j_call: TRBJ2-4
cdr3_aa: CASSQGGTREKNIQYF
cdr3_nt: TGTGCCAGCTCCCAGGGAGGGACGCGAGAGAAAAACATTCAGTACTTC